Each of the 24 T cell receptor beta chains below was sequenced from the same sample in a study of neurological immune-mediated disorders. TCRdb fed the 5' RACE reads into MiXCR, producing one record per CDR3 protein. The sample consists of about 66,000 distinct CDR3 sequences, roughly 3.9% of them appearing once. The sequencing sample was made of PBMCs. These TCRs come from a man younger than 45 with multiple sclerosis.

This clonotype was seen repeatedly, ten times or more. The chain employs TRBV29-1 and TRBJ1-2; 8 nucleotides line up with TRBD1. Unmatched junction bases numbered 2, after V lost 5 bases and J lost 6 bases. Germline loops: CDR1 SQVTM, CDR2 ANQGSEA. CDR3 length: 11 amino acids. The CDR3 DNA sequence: TGCAGCGTTTGGACAGGGAATGGCTACACCTTC. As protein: CSVWTGNGYTF.

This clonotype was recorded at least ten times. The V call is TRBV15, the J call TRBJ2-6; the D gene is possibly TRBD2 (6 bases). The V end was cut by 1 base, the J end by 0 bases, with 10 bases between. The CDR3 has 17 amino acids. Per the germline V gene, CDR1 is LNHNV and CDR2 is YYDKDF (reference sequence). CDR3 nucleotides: TGTGCCACCAGCAGAGGGGCGGGGAACTCTGGGGCCAACGTCCTGACTTTC. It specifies CATSRGAGNSGANVLTF.

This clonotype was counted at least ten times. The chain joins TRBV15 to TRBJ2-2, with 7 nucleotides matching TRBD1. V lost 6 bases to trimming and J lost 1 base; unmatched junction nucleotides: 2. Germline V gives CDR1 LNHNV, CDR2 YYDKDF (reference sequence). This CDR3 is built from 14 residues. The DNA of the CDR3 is TGTGCCACCAGGCGACAGGGGAACACCGGGGAGCTGTTTTTT. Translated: CATRRQGNTGELFF.

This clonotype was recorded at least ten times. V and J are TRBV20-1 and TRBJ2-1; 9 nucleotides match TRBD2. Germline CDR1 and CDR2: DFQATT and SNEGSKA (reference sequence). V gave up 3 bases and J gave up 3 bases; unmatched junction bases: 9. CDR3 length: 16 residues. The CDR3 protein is CSARRGGGALYNEQFF. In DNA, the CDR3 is TGCAGTGCTAGGAGGGGCGGGGGGGCCCTCTACAATGAGCAGTTCTTC.

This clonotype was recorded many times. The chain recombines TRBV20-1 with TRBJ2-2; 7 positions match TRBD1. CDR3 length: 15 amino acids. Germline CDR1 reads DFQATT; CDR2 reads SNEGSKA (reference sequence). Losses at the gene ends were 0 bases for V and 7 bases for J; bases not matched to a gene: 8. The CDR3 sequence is CSARDDRVGIGELFF. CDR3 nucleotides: TGCAGTGCTAGAGATGACAGGGTTGGGATCGGGGAGCTGTTTTTT.

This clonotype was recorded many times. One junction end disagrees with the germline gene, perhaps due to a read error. The CDR3 sequence: CASSSTGTESPLNF. The CDR3 DNA reads as TGCGCCAGCAGCTCGACAGGTACGGAATCACCCCTCAACTTT. The chain is built from TRBV5-1 and TRBJ1-6; D might be TRBD1 (6 bases). Germline CDR1 is SGHRS and CDR2 is YFSETQ. CDR3 size: 14 residues.

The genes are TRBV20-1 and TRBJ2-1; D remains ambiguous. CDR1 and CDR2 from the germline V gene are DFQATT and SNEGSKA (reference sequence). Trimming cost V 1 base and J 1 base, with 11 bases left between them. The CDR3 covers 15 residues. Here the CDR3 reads CSARAILGSYNEQFF. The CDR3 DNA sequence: TGCAGTGCTAGAGCTATCTTGGGATCCTACAATGAGCAGTTCTTC.

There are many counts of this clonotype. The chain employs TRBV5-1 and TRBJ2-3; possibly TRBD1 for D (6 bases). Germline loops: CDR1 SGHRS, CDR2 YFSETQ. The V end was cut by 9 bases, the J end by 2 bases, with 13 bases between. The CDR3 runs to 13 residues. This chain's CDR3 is CATTGQNTDTQYF. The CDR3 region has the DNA TGCGCCACAACGGGACAAAACACAGATACGCAGTATTTT.

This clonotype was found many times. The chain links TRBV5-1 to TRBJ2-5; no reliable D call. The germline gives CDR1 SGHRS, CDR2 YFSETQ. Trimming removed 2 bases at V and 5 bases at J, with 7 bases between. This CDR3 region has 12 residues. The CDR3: CASSFTDETQYF. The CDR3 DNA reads TGCGCCAGCAGCTTCACTGACGAGACCCAGTACTTC.

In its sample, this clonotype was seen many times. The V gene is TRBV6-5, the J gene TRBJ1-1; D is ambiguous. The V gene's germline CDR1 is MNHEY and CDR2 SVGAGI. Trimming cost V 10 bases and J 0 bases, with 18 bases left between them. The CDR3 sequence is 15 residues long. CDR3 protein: CATRLKRTVNTEAFF. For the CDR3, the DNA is TGTGCCACCCGCCTAAAACGGACGGTGAACACTGAAGCTTTCTTT.

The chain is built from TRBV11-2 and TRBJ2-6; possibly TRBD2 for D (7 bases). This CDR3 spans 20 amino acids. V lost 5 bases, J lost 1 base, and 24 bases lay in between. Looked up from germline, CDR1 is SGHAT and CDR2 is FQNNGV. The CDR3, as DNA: TGTGCCAGCAGCCATCCCGTCATTCGGGGGGCGCGTTCTGGGGCCAACGTCCTGACTTTC. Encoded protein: CASSHPVIRGARSGANVLTF.

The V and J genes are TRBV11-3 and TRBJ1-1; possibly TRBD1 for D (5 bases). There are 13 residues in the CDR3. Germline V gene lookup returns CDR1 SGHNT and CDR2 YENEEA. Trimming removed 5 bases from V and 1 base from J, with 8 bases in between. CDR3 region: CASSHRRNTEAFF. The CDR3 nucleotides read TGTGCCAGCAGCCACAGGAGGAACACTGAAGCTTTCTTT. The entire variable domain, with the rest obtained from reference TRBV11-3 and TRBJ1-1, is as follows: EAGVVQSPRYKIIEKKQPVAFWCNPISGHNTLYWYLQNLGQGPELLIRYENEEAVDDSQLPKDRFSAERLKGVDSTLKIQPAELGDSAVYLCASSHRRNTEAFFGQGTRLTVV.

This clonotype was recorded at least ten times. CDR3 residues: CASSQYAGNQPQHF. CDR3 nucleotides: TGTGCCAGCAGCCAATATGCGGGCAATCAGCCCCAGCATTTT. This chain links TRBV3-1 with TRBJ1-5; no clear D. Per the germline V gene, CDR1 is LGHDT and CDR2 is YNNKEL (reference sequence). This CDR3 contains 14 residues. With 2 bases removed from V and 2 bases from J, the gap between germline ends came to 7 bases.

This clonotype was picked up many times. The CDR3 region has the DNA TGTGCCAGCAAGTCACCCCTCCACTTT. Protein: CASKSPLHF. The V gene is TRBV6-5, the J gene TRBJ1-6; D call uncertain. Germline V gene sequence: CDR1 MNHEY, CDR2 SVGAGI. The length of the CDR3 is 9 residues. V was shortened by 7 bases and J by 10 bases, with 2 bases between the two germline ends.

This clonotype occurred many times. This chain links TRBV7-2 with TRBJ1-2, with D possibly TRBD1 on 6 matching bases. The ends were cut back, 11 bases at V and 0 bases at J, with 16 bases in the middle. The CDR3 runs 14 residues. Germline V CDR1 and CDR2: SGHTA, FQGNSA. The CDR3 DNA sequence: TGTGCCTCAACGAGGACAGCTGCTAACTATGGCTACACCTTC. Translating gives CASTRTAANYGYTF. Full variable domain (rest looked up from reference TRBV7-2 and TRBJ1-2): GAGVSQSPSNKVTEKGKDVELRCDPISGHTALYWYRQSLGQGLEFLIYFQGNSAPDKSGLPSDRFSAERTGGSVSTLTIQRTQQEDSAVYLCASTRTAANYGYTFGSGTRLTVV.

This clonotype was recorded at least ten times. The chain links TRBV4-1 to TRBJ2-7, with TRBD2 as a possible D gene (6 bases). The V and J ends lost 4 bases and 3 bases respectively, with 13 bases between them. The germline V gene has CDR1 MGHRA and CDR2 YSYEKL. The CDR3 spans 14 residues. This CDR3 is CASSPTGGLYEQYF. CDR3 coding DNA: TGCGCCAGCAGCCCGACTGGGGGACTCTACGAGCAGTACTTC.

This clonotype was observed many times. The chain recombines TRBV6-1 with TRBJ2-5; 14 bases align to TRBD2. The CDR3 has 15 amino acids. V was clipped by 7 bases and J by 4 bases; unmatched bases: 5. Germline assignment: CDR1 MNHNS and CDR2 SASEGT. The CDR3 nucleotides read TGTGCCAGCACGGGACTAGCGGGGGCTCTAGAGACCCAGTACTTC. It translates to CASTGLAGALETQYF.

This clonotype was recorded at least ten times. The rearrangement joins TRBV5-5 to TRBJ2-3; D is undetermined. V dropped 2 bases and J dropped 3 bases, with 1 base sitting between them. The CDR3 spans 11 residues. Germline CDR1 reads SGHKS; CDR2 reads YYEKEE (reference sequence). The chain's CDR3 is CASSFTDTQYF. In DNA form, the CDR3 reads TGTGCCAGCAGCTTTACAGATACGCAGTATTTT.

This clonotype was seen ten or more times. The CDR3 is CASSENIYEQYF. The CDR3 DNA follows: TGTGCCAGCAGTGAAAACATCTACGAGCAGTACTTC. The chain uses TRBV2 and TRBJ2-7; D remains ambiguous. Trimming stripped 2 bases from V and 3 bases from J, with 5 bases between. Per germline, CDR1 SNHLY and CDR2 FYNNEI. This CDR3 contains 12 residues.

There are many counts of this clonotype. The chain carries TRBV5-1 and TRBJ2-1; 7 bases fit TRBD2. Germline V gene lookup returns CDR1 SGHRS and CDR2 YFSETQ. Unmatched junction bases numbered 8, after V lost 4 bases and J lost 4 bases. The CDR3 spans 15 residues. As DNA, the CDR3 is TGCGCCAGCAGCATGCAGGGAGCGGGGTACAATGAGCAGTTCTTC. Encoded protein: CASSMQGAGYNEQFF.

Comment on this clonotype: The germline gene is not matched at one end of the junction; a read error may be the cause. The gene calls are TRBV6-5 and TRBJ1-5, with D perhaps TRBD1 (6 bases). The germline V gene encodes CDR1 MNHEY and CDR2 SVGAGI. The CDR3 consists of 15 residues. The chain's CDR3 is CASSPYRDGNQPQNF. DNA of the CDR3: TGTGCCAGCAGTCCATACAGGGACGGCAATCAGCCCCAGAATTTT.

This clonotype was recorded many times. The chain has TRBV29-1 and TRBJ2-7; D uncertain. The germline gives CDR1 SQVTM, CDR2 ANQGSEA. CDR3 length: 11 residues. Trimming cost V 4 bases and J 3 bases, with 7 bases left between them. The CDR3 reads CSVGSDYEQYF. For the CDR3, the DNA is TGCAGCGTTGGATCCGACTACGAGCAGTACTTC.

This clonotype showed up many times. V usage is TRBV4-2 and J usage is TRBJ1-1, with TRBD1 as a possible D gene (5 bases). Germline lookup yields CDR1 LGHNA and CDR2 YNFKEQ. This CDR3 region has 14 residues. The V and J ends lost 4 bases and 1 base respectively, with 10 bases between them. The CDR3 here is CASSPRVGNTEAFF. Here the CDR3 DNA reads TGTGCCAGCAGCCCCAGGGTGGGGAACACTGAAGCTTTCTTT.

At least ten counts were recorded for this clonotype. This CDR3 is CSAPFSGWELFF. CDR3 DNA sequence: TGCAGTGCCCCCTTTTCGGGATGGGAGCTGTTTTTT. V gene TRBV20-1 combines with J gene TRBJ2-2; a possible D gene is TRBD2 (5 bases). The ends were cut back, 6 bases at V and 9 bases at J, with 14 bases in the middle. There are 12 residues in the CDR3. Germline loops: CDR1 DFQATT, CDR2 SNEGSKA (reference sequence).